Each of the 21 T cell receptor beta chains below was sequenced from the same sample in a study of regulatory T cells in long-lasting Graves disease (dated by TCRdb to the early 2020s). In the paper's terms, the time point label means: newly diagnosed GD, antithyroid drugs for less than 3 months. For both TCR sequencing and RNA sequencing, RNA was extracted from PBMCs in TRIzol. To prepare the library, multiplex PCR was applied. The sequencer was an Illumina HiSeq 4000. CDR3 regions were amplified by Arm-PCR with iRepertoire HTBI primers to construct TCR beta libraries. TCRdb reran the public reads through fastp at Q25 and MiXCR, keeping productive beta chains. When rows share a CDR3 protein, they turn into one entry using the most common DNA and genes. For this sample there are roughly 250,000 distinct CDR3 sequences; under 20% appear just once. About 14% of the sample is taken by the ten largest.

The same sample was also used in a study of T cells in Graves' hyperthyroidism and ophthalmopathy.

The sample was peripheral blood mononuclear cells (PBMCs), taken at new diagnosis, from a patient treated with antithyroid drugs. Source of these receptors: a woman in her 30s with Graves disease. Donor details come from another sample of the same person, matched by shared clones.

V and J are TRBV30 and TRBJ2-7; no reliable D call. This CDR3 spans 14 amino acids. The V gene's germline CDR1 is GTSNPN and CDR2 SVGIG (reference sequence). Deletions cut 2 bases from V and 1 base from J, with 12 bases between. In DNA form, the CDR3 reads TGTGCCTGGAGTATTGGCGCACCTTCCTACGAGCAGTACTTC. Translation gives CAWSIGAPSYEQYF.

The V gene is TRBV30, the J gene TRBJ2-3, with D perhaps matching TRBD1 (6 bases). Germline V gene lookup returns CDR1 GTSNPN and CDR2 SVGIG (reference sequence). V dropped 3 bases and J dropped 0 bases, with 13 bases sitting between them. The CDR3 is made up of 15 amino acids. CDR3 loop: CAWSRGGSSTDTQYF. CDR3 bases: TGTGCCTGGAGCCGAGGGGGATCTAGCACAGATACGCAGTATTTT.

Remarks on this clonotype: A single base separates this from a much larger clone, so it may be a read error. Here the CDR3 reads CASSLDGNTIYF. CDR3 sequence (DNA): TGTGCCAGCAGCTTAGATGGAAACACCATATATTTT. The rearrangement uses TRBV7-9 and TRBJ1-3; D is undetermined. The CDR3 has 12 amino acids. V dropped 1 base and J dropped 3 bases, with 1 base sitting between them. Germline V gene sequence: CDR1 SEHNR, CDR2 FQNEAQ (reference sequence).

V and J are TRBV13 and TRBJ2-3; TRBD2 matches at 11 bases. The CDR3 sequence is 15 residues long. Germline V CDR1 and CDR2: PRHDT, FYEKMQ (reference sequence). V gave up 6 bases and J gave up 6 bases; unmatched junction bases: 8. This CDR3 is CASSLIAGGLDTQYF. Here the CDR3 DNA reads TGTGCCAGCAGTTTAATAGCGGGAGGGCTGGATACGCAGTATTTT.

The chain links TRBV28 to TRBJ2-1; 9 nucleotides line up with TRBD2. V trimming: 4 bases; J trimming: 4 bases; junction bases outside the gene matches: 14. The CDR3 loop spans 18 amino acids. The germline CDR1 and CDR2 sequences are MDHEN and SYDVKM. This CDR3 reads CASSSVWGGGATYNEQFF. CDR3 coding DNA: TGTGCCAGCAGTTCCGTTTGGGGCGGGGGGGCTACGTACAATGAGCAGTTCTTC.

The chain carries TRBV19 and TRBJ1-2; a possible D gene is TRBD1 (6 bases). The CDR3 spans 15 residues. Trimming pared 3 bases from V and 2 bases from J, leaving 13 bases between. Germline values: CDR1 LNHDA, CDR2 SQIVND (reference sequence). The CDR3 loop is CASSIQGIRNYGYTF. The CDR3 coding sequence is TGTGCCAGTAGTATTCAGGGGATAAGGAACTATGGCTACACCTTC.

The genes are TRBV28 and TRBJ1-1; D ambiguous. This CDR3 spans 16 amino acids. V was cut by 2 bases and J by 1 base, with 14 bases left in between. Germline V gives CDR1 MDHEN, CDR2 SYDVKM. Here the CDR3 DNA reads TGTGCCAGCAGTTTAACCCCCGCGGTGGCGAACACTGAAGCTTTCTTT. Translation: CASSLTPAVANTEAFF. The variable domain in full, with the rest retrieved from reference TRBV28 and TRBJ1-1, is DVKVTQSSRYLVKRTGEKVFLECVQDMDHENMFWYRQDPGLGLRLIYFSYDVKMKEKGDIPEGYSVSREKKERFSLILESASTNQTSMYLCASSLTPAVANTEAFFGQGTRLTVV.

This clonotype was detected many times. This sequence joins TRBV20-1 and TRBJ2-1; the match to TRBD1 covers 10 bases. The J call may be mistaken, given a closer DNA end match to TRBJ2-5. The CDR3 consists of 14 residues. Germline values: CDR1 DFQATT, CDR2 SNEGSKA (reference sequence). In DNA form, the CDR3 reads TGCAGTGCGGCCGGGACAGGGGTCCAAGAGACCCAGTACTTC. Protein sequence: CSAAGTGVQETQYF.

This clonotype was detected ten times or more. This sequence joins TRBV6-1 and TRBJ2-1; D perhaps matches TRBD2 (6 bases). Germline CDR1 and CDR2: MNHNS and SASEGT. V shed 7 bases and J shed 0 bases, with 19 bases lying between them. This CDR3 has 17 amino acids. The CDR3 here is CASKPLVRGSSYNEQFF. The CDR3 DNA sequence: TGTGCCAGCAAACCCTTGGTCCGGGGGAGCTCCTACAATGAGCAGTTCTTC.

Turning to this clonotype: Being one base from a much bigger clone, this may be a read error. The V gene is TRBV10-3, the J gene TRBJ1-1, with TRBD1 as a possible D gene (5 bases). The germline gives CDR1 ENHRY, CDR2 SYGVKD. The CDR3 has 14 residues. The CDR3 region has the DNA TGTGCCATCAGTGAGAGGGGCCTGAACACTGAAGCTTCCTTT. Its translation: CAISERGLNTEASF.

The chain's CDR3 is CASSPPGEETQYF. The CDR3 DNA reads as TGTGCCAGCAGCCCTCCGGGGGAGGAGACCCAGTACTTC. The chain uses TRBV5-6 and TRBJ2-5; a weak D match, TRBD2 (6 bases). V was trimmed by 4 bases and J by 5 bases, leaving 12 bases between them. From germline, CDR1 is SGHDT and CDR2 YYEEEE. The CDR3 has 13 amino acids.

The chain is built from TRBV20-1 and TRBJ1-1; TRBD1 aligns across 10 bases. Trimming at V came to 5 bases and at J to 2 bases, leaving 8 bases not matched to a gene. This CDR3 spans 15 amino acids. CDR1 is DFQATT, CDR2 SNEGSKA, per germline (reference sequence). CDR3 coding DNA: TGCAGTGCTCCCCGGGACAGGGGCCCCAACACTGAAGCTTTCTTT. Residues: CSAPRDRGPNTEAFF.

This clonotype came up many times. CDR3 DNA: TGTGCTAGTGGTCCGCGGGGAAACGGGGAGCTGTTTTTT. Translating it yields CASGPRGNGELFF. The genes are TRBV12-5 and TRBJ2-2; D may be TRBD2 (6 bases). Looked up from germline, CDR1 is LGHNT and CDR2 is FRNRAP. CDR3 length: 13 amino acids. V lost 5 bases and J 7 bases, leaving 11 bases between the germline ends.

This clonotype is a singleton in its sample. The rearrangement links TRBV20-1 to TRBJ2-3; D is unresolved. V gave up 5 bases and J gave up 1 base, with 13 bases separating them. Germline values: CDR1 DFQATT, CDR2 SNEGSKA (reference sequence). The CDR3 runs to 14 residues. The CDR3 reads CSAGLGPGTDTQYF. The CDR3 DNA is TGCAGTGCTGGTCTAGGCCCGGGCACAGATACGCAGTATTTT.

The gene calls are TRBV10-3 and TRBJ1-6; D is uncertain. Trimming took 5 bases from V and 6 from J, leaving 20 bases between them. CDR1 is ENHRY and CDR2 is SYGVKD in the germline V gene. The CDR3 covers 17 residues. CDR3: CAISPYRQSGSNSPLHF. In DNA, the CDR3 is TGTGCCATCAGTCCCTACCGCCAATCGGGAAGTAATTCACCCCTCCACTTT.

This clonotype was seen ten or more times. V and J are TRBV7-2 and TRBJ2-1; either TRBD1 or TRBD2 may supply D (5 bases each). Germline V CDR1 and CDR2: SGHTA, FQGNSA. V lost 6 bases to trimming and J lost 3 bases, with 9 bases between them. The CDR3 sequence is 13 residues long. The CDR3 reads CASSWDRYNEQFF. The DNA of the CDR3 is TGTGCCAGCAGTTGGGACCGCTACAATGAGCAGTTCTTC. The whole variable domain, remainder taken from reference TRBV7-2 and TRBJ2-1, is GAGVSQSPSNKVTEKGKDVELRCDPISGHTALYWYRQSLGQGLEFLIYFQGNSAPDKSGLPSDRFSAERTGGSVSTLTIQRTQQEDSAVYLCASSWDRYNEQFFGPGTRLTVL.

This clonotype came up many times. This chain joins TRBV4-1 and TRBJ1-1; 7 bases align to TRBD1. The V gene's germline CDR1 is MGHRA and CDR2 YSYEKL. This CDR3 contains 14 residues. After removal of 6 bases from V and 5 bases from J, the junction contained 9 bases not matched to a gene. The CDR3 reads CASRLRQGWTEAFF. The CDR3 DNA is TGCGCCAGCAGACTCAGACAGGGTTGGACTGAAGCTTTCTTT.

This clonotype was found many times. The V call is TRBV3-1, the J call TRBJ1-3; 8 bases are a match to TRBD1. The J segment lost 4 bases and the V segment lost 4 bases, leaving 6 bases of the junction unmatched. CDR3 length: 15 residues. Germline CDR1 and CDR2: LGHDT and YNNKEL (reference sequence). DNA of the CDR3: TGTGCCAGCAGCCGGACAGGGAGAATAGGAAACACCATATATTTT. It encodes CASSRTGRIGNTIYF.

V usage is TRBV7-9 and J usage is TRBJ1-2; D ambiguous. V lost 5 bases, J lost 3 bases, and 7 bases lay in between. The CDR3 loop spans 12 amino acids. Germline-derived CDR1 and CDR2 are SEHNR and FQNEAQ (reference sequence). CDR3 region: CASSLLYYGYTF. In DNA, the CDR3 is TGTGCCAGCAGCCTCCTCTACTATGGCTACACCTTC.

This clonotype was counted between two and nine times. V and J are TRBV14 and TRBJ2-1; D perhaps matches TRBD1 (6 bases). Trimming left V 7 bases short and J 8 bases short, with 21 bases between. Germline CDR1 SGHDN, CDR2 FVKESK. This CDR3 region has 15 residues. The CDR3 is CASTQAGVWVDEQFF. The CDR3 bases are TGTGCCAGCACCCAGGCAGGGGTTTGGGTCGATGAGCAGTTCTTC.

This clonotype was found many times. The chain employs TRBV2 and TRBJ2-3; D is undetermined. The CDR3 sequence is 10 residues long. CDR1 is SNHLY and CDR2 is FYNNEI in the germline V gene. Trimming removed 2 bases from V and 7 bases from J, with 1 base in between. CDR3 protein: CASSEYTQYF. The CDR3 DNA reads as TGTGCCAGCAGTGAATATACGCAGTATTTT.